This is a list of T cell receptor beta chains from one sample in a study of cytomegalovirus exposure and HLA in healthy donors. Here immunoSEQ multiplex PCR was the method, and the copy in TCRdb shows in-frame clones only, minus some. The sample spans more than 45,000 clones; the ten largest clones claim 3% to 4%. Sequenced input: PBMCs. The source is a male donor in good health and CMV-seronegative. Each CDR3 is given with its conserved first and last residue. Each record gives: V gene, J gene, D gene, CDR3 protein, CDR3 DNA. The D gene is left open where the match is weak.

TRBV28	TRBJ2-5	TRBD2	CASSLSPVGEGPSETQYF	TGTGCCAGCTCCTTGTCCCCCGTAGGGGAGGGTCCCTCGGAGACCCAGTACTTC
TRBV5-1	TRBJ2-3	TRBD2	CASSARTSGTTDTQYF	TGCGCCAGCAGCGCGAGGACTAGCGGGACCACAGATACGCAGTATTTT
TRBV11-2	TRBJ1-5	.	CASSLEEGRYQPQHF	TGTGCCAGCAGCTTGGAGGAGGGGCGGTATCAGCCCCAGCATTTT
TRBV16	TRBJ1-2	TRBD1	CASSPGQYGYTF	TGTGCCAGCAGCCCGGGACAGTATGGCTACACCTTC
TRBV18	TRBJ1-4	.	CASSPGTNEKLFF	TGTGCCAGCTCACCCGGGACTAATGAAAAACTGTTTTTT
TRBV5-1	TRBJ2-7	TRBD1	CASSLSGTGAYEQYF	TGCGCCAGCAGCCTCTCTGGGACAGGGGCCTACGAGCAGTACTTC
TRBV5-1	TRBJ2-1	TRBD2	CASSLHGQRGSYNEQFF	TGCGCCAGCAGCTTACACGGTCAGCGGGGCTCCTACAATGAGCAGTTCTTC
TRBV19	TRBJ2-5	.	CASKRSSVQETQYF	TGTGCCAGCAAACGATCTAGCGTCCAAGAGACCCAGTACTTC
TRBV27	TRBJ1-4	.	CASRPTDSLGKLFF	TGTGCCAGCAGACCTACGGACAGCTTAGGAAAACTGTTTTTT
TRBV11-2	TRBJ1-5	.	CASSLSRDQPQHF	TGTGCCAGCAGCTTATCCAGGGATCAGCCCCAGCATTTT
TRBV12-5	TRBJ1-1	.	CASARGGGDTEAFF	TGTGCTAGTGCCCGGGGAGGGGGAGACACTGAAGCTTTCTTT
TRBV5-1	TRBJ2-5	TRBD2	CASSLPTGTIQETQYF	TGCGCCAGCAGCTTACCGACCGGGACTATACAAGAGACCCAGTACTTC
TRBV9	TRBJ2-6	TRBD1	CASSARDSRSGANVLTF	TGTGCCAGCAGCGCACGGGACAGCCGCTCTGGGGCCAACGTCCTGACTTTC
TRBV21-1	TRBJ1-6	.	CASSERPDSFGSPLHF	TGTGCCAGCAGCGAGCGTCCCGACAGCTTTGGTTCACCCCTCCACTTT
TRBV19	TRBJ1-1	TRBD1	CAIQGQGDSEAFF	TGTGCCATCCAGGGACAGGGTGACTCTGAAGCTTTCTTT
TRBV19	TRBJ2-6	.	CASSRAGYSGANVLTF	TGTGCCAGTAGTCGTGCAGGGTACTCTGGGGCCAACGTCCTGACTTTC
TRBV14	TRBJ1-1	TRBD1	CASSPQAGGSLNTEAFF	TGTGCCAGCAGCCCGCAAGCAGGGGGCTCGTTAAACACTGAAGCTTTCTTT
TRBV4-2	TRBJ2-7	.	CASSQEGGPDQYF	TGTGCCAGCAGCCAGGAGGGAGGTCCGGACCAGTACTTC
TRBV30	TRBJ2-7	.	CAWSVSGYEQYF	TGTGCCTGGAGTGTATCGGGGTACGAGCAGTACTTC
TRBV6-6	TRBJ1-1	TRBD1	CASSPQGQVTEAFF	TGTGCCAGCAGTCCACAGGGGCAGGTCACTGAAGCTTTCTTT
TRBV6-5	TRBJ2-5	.	CASSYSRSQETQYF	TGTGCCAGCAGTTACTCGAGGAGTCAAGAGACCCAGTACTTC
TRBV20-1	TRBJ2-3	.	CSADMGYTQYF	TGCAGTGCGGACATGGGTTATACGCAGTATTTT
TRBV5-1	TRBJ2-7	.	CASSLSGGSYEQYF	TGCGCCAGCAGCTTGTCCGGGGGATCCTACGAGCAGTACTTC
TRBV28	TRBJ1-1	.	CASSSFRTRPEAFF	TGTGCCAGCAGTTCCTTTCGGACACGACCTGAAGCTTTCTTT
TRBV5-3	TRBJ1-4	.	CARSWGTTTTNEKLFF	TGTGCCAGAAGCTGGGGGACAACCACAACTAATGAAAAACTGTTTTTT
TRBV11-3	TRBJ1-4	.	CASSPIGVPAKLFF	TGTGCCAGCAGCCCGATAGGGGTCCCAGCGAAACTGTTTTTT
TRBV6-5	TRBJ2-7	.	CASSYSLGSLGYEQYF	TGTGCCAGCAGTTACTCCCTCGGGTCGTTGGGCTACGAGCAGTACTTC
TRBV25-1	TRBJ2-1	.	CASSENTYNEQFF	TGTGCCAGCAGTGAAAATACCTACAATGAGCAGTTCTTC
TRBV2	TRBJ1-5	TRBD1	CASSPLRDRDAYSNQPQHF	TGTGCCAGCAGCCCCCTCCGGGACAGGGACGCCTATAGCAATCAGCCCCAGCATTTT
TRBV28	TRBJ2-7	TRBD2	CASSSGIFEQYF	TGTGCCAGCAGTAGCGGGATATTCGAGCAGTACTTC
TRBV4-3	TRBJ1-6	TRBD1	CASSATGVNSPLHF	TGCGCCAGCAGCGCGACAGGGGTTAATTCACCCCTCCACTTT
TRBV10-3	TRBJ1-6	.	CAIRGLEADNSPLHF	TGTGCCATCAGGGGTCTAGAGGCGGATAATTCACCCCTCCACTTT
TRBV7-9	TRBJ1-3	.	CASSPLKGENTIYF	TGTGCCAGCAGCCCCCTGAAAGGGGAAAACACCATATATTTT
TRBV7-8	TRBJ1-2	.	CASSLGSGRNYGYTF	TGTGCCAGCAGCTTAGGGTCAGGGCGTAACTATGGCTACACCTTC
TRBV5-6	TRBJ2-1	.	CASSLATGVGDNEQFF	TGTGCCAGCAGCTTGGCTACCGGGGTAGGCGACAATGAGCAGTTCTTC
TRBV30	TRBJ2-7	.	CAWRGSAYEQYF	TGTGCCTGGAGGGGTAGCGCCTACGAGCAGTACTTC
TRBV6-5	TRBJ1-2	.	CASSSDRSFNYGYTF	TGTGCCAGCAGTTCCGACAGGTCGTTTAACTATGGCTACACCTTC
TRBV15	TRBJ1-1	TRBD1	CATSRAGTGPAFF	TGTGCCACCAGCAGAGCGGGGACAGGCCCAGCTTTCTTT
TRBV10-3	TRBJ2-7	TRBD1	CAISELPGQGNDEQYF	TGTGCCATCAGTGAGTTACCGGGACAGGGAAACGACGAGCAGTACTTC
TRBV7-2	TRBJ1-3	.	CASSLGVDISSGNTIYF	TGTGCCAGCAGCTTAGGGGTAGACATCTCCTCTGGAAACACCATATATTTT
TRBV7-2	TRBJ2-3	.	CATKWRQSTDTQYF	TGTGCGACCAAGTGGAGGCAGAGCACAGATACGCAGTATTTT
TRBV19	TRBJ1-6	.	CASSPGVLNSPLHF	TGTGCCAGTTCACCAGGGGTTCTTAATTCACCCCTCCACTTT
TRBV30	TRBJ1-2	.	CAWSAKGAKRYTF	TGTGCCTGGAGTGCGAAAGGGGCTAAACGCTACACCTTC
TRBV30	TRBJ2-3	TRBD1	CAWKGTGGTDTQYF	TGTGCCTGGAAGGGGACAGGGGGCACAGATACGCAGTATTTT
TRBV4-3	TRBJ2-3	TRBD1	CASSQDPGQGSDTQYF	TGCGCCAGCAGCCAAGATCCGGGACAGGGATCAGATACGCAGTATTTT
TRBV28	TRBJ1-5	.	CASSPRQVSNQPQHF	TGTGCCAGCAGTCCCCGACAGGTGAGCAATCAGCCCCAGCATTTT
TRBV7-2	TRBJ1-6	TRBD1	CASRLGGTVNSPLHF	TGTGCCAGCAGATTAGGCGGGACAGTCAATTCACCCCTCCACTTT
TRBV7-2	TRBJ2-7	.	CASSRGAGVVHEQYF	TGTGCCAGCAGCCGGGGGGCGGGAGTAGTCCACGAGCAGTACTTC